This T cell receptor beta chain was observed in a study of identical twins. Study conclusions and caveats: Abundant cord blood beta clonotypes carried fewer insertions; memory repertoires showed none.

This clonotype was found many times. Its matching antigen is unknown. TCRdb reprocessed the 5' RACE reads via MiXCR and lists one record per CDR3 protein. The repertoire has 200,000 to 300,000 distinct CDR3 sequences, 6% to 8.5% of them found once; the top ten carry under 6.5%. CDR3 length: 14 amino acids. Unmatched junction bases numbered 7, after V lost 5 bases and J lost 10 bases. These same data were also listed under a study on yellow fever vaccine responses in identical twins.

J is TRBJ1-6 and V is TRBV12-3 or TRBV12-4; 8 bases are a match to TRBD1. The sample taken for sequencing was CD8+ T cells sorted from blood. This clonotype originated in a woman aged 18 to 35 in good health. The CDR3 DNA is TGTGCCAGCAGTGGACAGGGATGGGAGTCACCCCTCCACTTT. Amino acids: CASSGQGWESPLHF.